A single sample gave rise to the 27 T cell receptor beta chains below, sequenced in a study of identical twins. MiXCR, run by TCRdb on the 5' RACE reads, gives a single entry per CDR3 protein. The data hold 500,000 or so distinct CDR3 sequences, with approximately 14% observed a single time. These sequences were also reported in another study, on yellow fever vaccine responses in identical twins.

The sequencing sample was made of CD4+ T cells sorted from blood. The source of these receptors is a woman aged 18-35 years in good health.

This clonotype turned up a few times. The J gene is TRBJ2-7, the V gene TRBV20-1, with 10 bases that match TRBD1. Germline V lookup: CDR1 DFQATT, CDR2 SNEGSKA (reference sequence). Trimming cost V 0 bases and J 5 bases; bases outside gene matches: 7. The CDR3 runs 15 residues. The CDR3 DNA reads as TGCAGTGCTAGAGAGGGGACAGGGGTGGTACACGAGCAGTACTTC. Amino acids: CSAREGTGVVHEQYF.

This clonotype was seen a few times. This CDR3 reads CASSLGNRYSYEQYF. For the CDR3, the DNA is TGTGCCAGCAGTTTAGGGAACCGTTACTCCTACGAGCAGTACTTC. V and J are TRBV28 and TRBJ2-7; D remains ambiguous. The CDR3 totals 15 residues. V lost 2 bases, J lost 0 bases, and 11 bases lay in between. CDR1 and CDR2 from the germline V gene are MDHEN and SYDVKM. The complete variable domain, with remaining parts taken from reference TRBV28 and TRBJ2-7, reads DVKVTQSSRYLVKRTGEKVFLECVQDMDHENMFWYRQDPGLGLRLIYFSYDVKMKEKGDIPEGYSVSREKKERFSLILESASTNQTSMYLCASSLGNRYSYEQYFGPGTRLTVT.

Only a few counts were recorded for this clonotype. The V and J genes are TRBV6-5 and TRBJ2-1; the match to TRBD1 covers 7 bases. CDR1 MNHEY and CDR2 SVGAGI come from the germline V gene. V trimming: 2 bases; J trimming: 4 bases; junction bases outside the gene matches: 2. The CDR3 runs 14 residues. The CDR3 protein is CASSYDRAYNEQFF. Here the CDR3 DNA reads TGTGCCAGCAGTTACGACAGGGCTTACAATGAGCAGTTCTTC.

The genes are TRBV28 and TRBJ2-1; no firm D call. V was trimmed by 4 bases and J by 2 bases, leaving 9 bases between them. Germline loops: CDR1 MDHEN, CDR2 SYDVKM. This CDR3 has 14 amino acids. In DNA, the CDR3 is TGTGCCAGCAGTTCCCTTTTGGCCTACAATGAGCAGTTCTTC. Translation gives CASSSLLAYNEQFF.

This clonotype was observed a few times. V and J are TRBV4-2 and TRBJ2-5; 10 nucleotides align to TRBD2. In germline, CDR1 is LGHNA, CDR2 YNFKEQ. With 4 bases clipped from V and 4 bases from J, the junction kept 9 bases outside the gene matches. The CDR3 runs 16 residues. The CDR3: CASSRIERGGPETQYF. The CDR3, as DNA: TGTGCCAGCAGCCGGATAGAGCGGGGGGGCCCAGAGACCCAGTACTTC.

The chain uses TRBV6-2 or TRBV6-3 and TRBJ2-3; D is perhaps TRBD1 (6 bases). V was trimmed by 5 bases and J by 3 bases, leaving 12 bases between them. The CDR3 covers 14 residues. Germline V gene lookup returns CDR1 MNHEY and CDR2 SVGEGT. CDR3 coding DNA: TGTGCCAGCAGTCACCAGGGGAGAACAGATACGCAGTATTTT. Its protein product is CASSHQGRTDTQYF.

The chain links TRBV7-9 to TRBJ2-3; perhaps TRBD1 as D (6 bases). Germline values: CDR1 SEHNR, CDR2 FQNEAQ (reference sequence). Between the trimmed V and J ends, which lost 3 bases and 5 bases, there was a span of 12 bases. This CDR3 region has 14 residues. The CDR3 DNA follows: TGTGCCAGCAGCTTTACATCAGGGGTAGATACGCAGTATTTT. Translated: CASSFTSGVDTQYF. The full variable domain, completed using reference TRBV7-9 and TRBJ2-3, is DTGVSQNPRHKITKRGQNVTFRCDPISEHNRLYWYRQTLGQGPEFLTYFQNEAQLEKSRLLSDRFSAERPKGSFSTLEIQRTEQGDSAMYLCASSFTSGVDTQYFGPGTRLTVL.

In this sample, this clonotype turned up many times. The rearrangement joins TRBV11-2 to TRBJ2-5, with TRBD1 matching 7 bases. The V gene's germline CDR1 is SGHAT and CDR2 FQNNGV. Trimming at V came to 4 bases and at J to 3 bases, leaving 5 bases not matched to a gene. This CDR3 contains 14 residues. In DNA form, the CDR3 reads TGTGCCAGCAGCTCGGGACAGTTCAAAGAGACCCAGTACTTC. This gives the protein CASSSGQFKETQYF. Full variable domain (rest looked up from reference TRBV11-2 and TRBJ2-5): EAGVAQSPRYKIIEKRQSVAFWCNPISGHATLYWYQQILGQGPKLLIQFQNNGVVDDSQLPKDRFSAERLKGVDSTLKIQPAKLEDSAVYLCASSSGQFKETQYFGPGTRLLVL.

The chain joins TRBV27 to TRBJ2-7; D perhaps matches TRBD1 (6 bases). The CDR3 is made up of 15 amino acids. CDR1 is MNHEY, CDR2 SMNVEV, per germline (reference sequence). Trimming took off 5 bases at V and 4 bases at J, with 18 bases between the two ends. This CDR3 is CASSRGTQGVYEQYF. In nucleotides, the CDR3 is TGTGCCAGCAGTCGCGGAACACAGGGAGTGTACGAGCAGTACTTC.

The chain combines TRBV28 with TRBJ2-2; D possibly corresponds to TRBD1 (6 bases). V gave up 2 bases and J gave up 6 bases, with 13 bases separating them. CDR3 size: 15 residues. The germline CDR1 and CDR2 sequences are MDHEN and SYDVKM. In DNA, the CDR3 is TGTGCCAGCAGTTTACGCCCAGGGGACGCCGGGGAGCTGTTTTTT. Translation: CASSLRPGDAGELFF. The full variable domain, in which reference TRBV28 and TRBJ2-2 provide the parts outside the CDR3, is DVKVTQSSRYLVKRTGEKVFLECVQDMDHENMFWYRQDPGLGLRLIYFSYDVKMKEKGDIPEGYSVSREKKERFSLILESASTNQTSMYLCASSLRPGDAGELFFGEGSRLTVL.

A few counts support this clonotype. The genes are TRBV5-6 and TRBJ1-4; D remains ambiguous. V lost 1 base and J lost 7, with 11 bases in between. The CDR3 is 14 residues long. Germline V gene sequence: CDR1 SGHDT, CDR2 YYEEEE. The CDR3 bases are TGTGCCAGCAGCTTGAGGCAGTCTGCTGAAAAACTGTTTTTT. Its translation is CASSLRQSAEKLFF. Full variable domain (remainder filled in from reference TRBV5-6 and TRBJ1-4): DAGVTQSPTHLIKTRGQQVTLRCSPKSGHDTVSWYQQALGQGPQFIFQYYEEEERQRGNFPDRFSGHQFPNYSSELNVNALLLGDSALYLCASSLRQSAEKLFFGSGTQLSVL.

The J gene is TRBJ2-7, the V gene TRBV6-2 or TRBV6-3, with a possible D match to TRBD1 (6 bases). There are 13 residues in the CDR3. CDR1 MNHEY and CDR2 SVGEGT come from the germline V gene. The ends were cut back, 5 bases at V and 4 bases at J, with 12 bases in the middle. CDR3 sequence (DNA): TGTGCCAGCAGTCAGGGGTTCGAGTACGAGCAGTACTTC. Its translation is CASSQGFEYEQYF.

This clonotype was observed a handful of times. The chain joins TRBV15 to TRBJ2-3, with 13 bases matching TRBD2. The CDR3 covers 18 residues. From germline, CDR1 is LNHNV and CDR2 YYDKDF (reference sequence). V shed 0 bases and J 3 bases; nucleotides not matched to a gene: 6. In DNA, the CDR3 is TGTGCCACCAGCAGAGATCGGACTAGCGGGAGAGGAACAGATACGCAGTATTTT. This gives the protein CATSRDRTSGRGTDTQYF.

This clonotype was detected a few times. The rearrangement joins TRBV30 to TRBJ2-5; D is undetermined. The CDR3 sequence is 12 residues long. The ends were cut back, 2 bases at V and 3 bases at J, with 7 bases in the middle. Germline values: CDR1 GTSNPN, CDR2 SVGIG (reference sequence). DNA for the CDR3: TGTGCCTGGAGTCCGGCCGAAGAGACCCAGTACTTC. This encodes CAWSPAEETQYF.

The chain uses TRBV6-5 and TRBJ2-5, with 7 bases identical to TRBD1. This CDR3 has 16 residues. V lost 5 bases and J lost 2; bases outside the gene matches: 11. From germline, CDR1 is MNHEY and CDR2 SVGAGI. CDR3 coding DNA: TGTGCCAGCAGTCACCCTGGTAGGGGGCGACAAGAGACCCAGTACTTC. As protein: CASSHPGRGRQETQYF.

This clonotype was picked up a small number of times. This chain links TRBV5-1 with TRBJ2-1, with TRBD1 matching over 7 bases. With 4 bases clipped from V and 6 bases from J, the junction kept 4 bases outside the gene matches. The germline gives CDR1 SGHRS, CDR2 YFSETQ. There are 13 residues in the CDR3. CDR3 in amino acids: CASSAAGGNEQFF. CDR3 bases: TGCGCCAGCAGCGCAGCAGGGGGCAATGAGCAGTTCTTC.

This chain joins TRBV6-1 and TRBJ2-1; possible D gene TRBD1, 5 bases. The CDR3 consists of 15 residues. Germline CDR1 reads MNHNS; CDR2 reads SASEGT. V was shortened by 6 bases and J by 2 bases, with 14 bases between the two germline ends. The CDR3 bases are TGTGCCAGCAGAGACCGTGGGGCAACCTACAATGAGCAGTTCTTC. It specifies CASRDRGATYNEQFF.

This clonotype occurred a few times. V gene TRBV20-1 combines with J gene TRBJ1-4; 8 nucleotides align to TRBD1. Germline V CDR1 and CDR2: DFQATT, SNEGSKA (reference sequence). This CDR3 has 13 residues. With 2 bases clipped from V and 7 bases from J, the junction kept 3 bases outside the gene matches. Here the CDR3 reads CSARQGASEKLFF. For the CDR3, the DNA is TGCAGTGCTAGACAGGGGGCAAGTGAAAAACTGTTTTTT.

This clonotype was seen a handful of times. The gene calls are TRBV7-3 and TRBJ2-3, with 7 bases identical to TRBD2. Germline V lookup: CDR1 SGHTA, CDR2 FQGTGA. The CDR3 runs 16 residues. V dropped 6 bases and J dropped 3; count of bases not matched to a gene: 12. Here the CDR3 reads CASRERPGGPTDTQYF. CDR3 DNA: TGTGCCAGCAGGGAAAGACCGGGGGGTCCTACAGATACGCAGTATTTT.

V is TRBV29-1 and J is TRBJ2-7; tentative D call: TRBD2 (7 bases). Germline lookup yields CDR1 SQVTM and CDR2 ANQGSEA. There are 16 residues in the CDR3. The V gene lost 4 bases and the J gene lost 0 bases, with 19 bases spanning the gap. The CDR3, as DNA: TGCAGCGTTGCGGGGGGCCCGTCACGGAGCTCCTACGAGCAGTACTTC. Amino acids: CSVAGGPSRSSYEQYF.

This clonotype was detected a few times. The chain recombines TRBV11-2 with TRBJ2-3; 8 bases agree with TRBD1. The CDR3 is 13 residues long. Germline CDR1 is SGHAT and CDR2 is FQNNGV. Unmatched junction bases numbered 2, after V lost 2 bases and J lost 7 bases. DNA for the CDR3: TGTGCCAGCAGCTTACAGGGGGCCAATACGCAGTATTTT. It yields the protein CASSLQGANTQYF.

This chain connects TRBV5-1 to TRBJ2-5; 8 positions agree with TRBD1. Unmatched junction bases numbered 9, after V lost 2 bases and J lost 3 bases. The CDR3 totals 16 residues. The germline gives CDR1 SGHRS, CDR2 YFSETQ. In DNA, the CDR3 is TGCGCCAGCAGCTTCCCCCAGACAGGGGTTAAAGAGACCCAGTACTTC. This codes for CASSFPQTGVKETQYF.

This clonotype occurred a few times. V and J are TRBV2 and TRBJ2-5; 11 nucleotides line up with TRBD2. V was clipped by 7 bases and J by 5 bases; unmatched bases: 9. CDR1 is SNHLY, CDR2 FYNNEI, per germline. The CDR3 has 15 amino acids. As DNA, the CDR3 is TGTGCCAGCAAGGGAGCTAGCGGGGGGACGGAGACCCAGTACTTC. The encoded protein is CASKGASGGTETQYF.

CDR3 nucleotides: TGTGCCATCAGTGATAGGGGACTAGCGGGGATGCTCACTGACAATGAGCAGTTCTTC. Protein sequence: CAISDRGLAGMLTDNEQFF. The gene calls are TRBV10-3 and TRBJ2-1; 13 nucleotides line up with TRBD2. CDR1 and CDR2 from the germline V gene are ENHRY and SYGVKD. The junction had 13 bases not matched to a gene; V was cut back by 3 bases and J by 5 bases. CDR3 length: 19 amino acids.

This clonotype was recorded a few times. This chain links TRBV3-1 with TRBJ2-1; TRBD2 agrees at 10 bases. This CDR3 spans 14 amino acids. V shed 8 bases, J shed 4 bases, and the junction held 5 bases outside the gene matches. Germline lookup yields CDR1 LGHDT and CDR2 YNNKEL (reference sequence). CDR3 residues: CASGVAGGYNEQFF. CDR3 bases: TGTGCCAGCGGGGTAGCGGGGGGATACAATGAGCAGTTCTTC.

This clonotype appeared a few times. V is TRBV5-1 and J is TRBJ2-5; TRBD2 agrees at 8 bases. The CDR3 loop spans 12 amino acids. Germline values: CDR1 SGHRS, CDR2 YFSETQ. J lost 3 bases, V lost 6 bases, and 1 base had no gene match. CDR3 DNA sequence: TGCGCCAGCAATAGCGGGAAAGAGACCCAGTACTTC. Translated: CASNSGKETQYF. Full variable domain (missing parts from reference TRBV5-1 and TRBJ2-5): KAGVTQTPRYLIKTRGQQVTLSCSPISGHRSVSWYQQTPGQGLQFLFEYFSETQRNKGNFPGRFSGRQFSNSRSEMNVSTLELGDSALYLCASNSGKETQYFGPGTRLLVL.

The chain recombines TRBV10-3 with TRBJ2-7; tentative D call: TRBD1 (5 bases). The V and J ends lost 8 bases and 3 bases respectively, with 11 bases between them. The CDR3 loop spans 12 amino acids. The V gene's germline CDR1 is ENHRY and CDR2 SYGVKD. CDR3 DNA: TGTGCCATCGGGGCCACTAACTACGAGCAGTACTTC. Translation gives CAIGATNYEQYF.